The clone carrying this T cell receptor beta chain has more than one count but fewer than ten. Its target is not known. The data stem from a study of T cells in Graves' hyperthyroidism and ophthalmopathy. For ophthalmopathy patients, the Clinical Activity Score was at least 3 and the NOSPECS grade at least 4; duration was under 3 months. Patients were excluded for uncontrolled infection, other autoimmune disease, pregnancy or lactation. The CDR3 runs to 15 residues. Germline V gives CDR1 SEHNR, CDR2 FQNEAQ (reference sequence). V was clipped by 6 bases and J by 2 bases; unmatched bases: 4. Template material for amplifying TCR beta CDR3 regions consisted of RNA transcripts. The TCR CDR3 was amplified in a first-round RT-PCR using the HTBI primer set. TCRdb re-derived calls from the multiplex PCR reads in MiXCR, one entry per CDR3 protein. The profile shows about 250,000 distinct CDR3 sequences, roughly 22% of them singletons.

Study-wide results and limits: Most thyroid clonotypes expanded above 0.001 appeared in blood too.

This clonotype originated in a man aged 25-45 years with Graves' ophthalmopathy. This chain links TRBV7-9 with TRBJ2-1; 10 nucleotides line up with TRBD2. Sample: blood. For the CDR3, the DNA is TGTGCCAGCAGTGCTAGCGGGAGAGCCTACAATGAGCAGTTCTTC. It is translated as CASSASGRAYNEQFF. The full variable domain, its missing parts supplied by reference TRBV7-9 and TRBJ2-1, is DTGVSQNPRHKITKRGQNVTFRCDPISEHNRLYWYRQTLGQGPEFLTYFQNEAQLEKSRLLSDRFSAERPKGSFSTLEIQRTEQGDSAMYLCASSASGRAYNEQFFGPGTRLTVL.